These 24 T cell receptor beta chains were sequenced from one sample in a study of blood T cell repertoires in COVID-19. This table comes from immunoSEQ multiplex PCR, and its TCRdb copy is limited to in-frame clones, with some not included. Of around 81,000 clones detected, about 89% appear once; the ten largest clones hold around 1.9%. Input material: peripheral blood. The receptors were sampled from a woman in her sixties with acute or convalescent COVID-19.

The chain joins TRBV28 to TRBJ1-2, with TRBD1 identical over 8 bases. With V trimmed by 4 bases and J by 7 bases, 14 bases remained unmatched. The CDR3 length is 16 residues. Germline CDR1 and CDR2: MDHEN and SYDVKM. CDR3 amino acids: CASSSTGAPAEGGYTF. The CDR3 DNA is TGTGCCAGCAGTTCGACAGGGGCGCCCGCGGAGGGTGGCTACACCTTC.

The rearrangement uses TRBV10-3 and TRBJ2-3, with a possible D match to TRBD1 (5 bases). The CDR3 runs to 14 residues. V was trimmed by 6 bases and J by 2 bases, leaving 12 bases between them. Per germline, CDR1 ENHRY and CDR2 SYGVKD. For the CDR3, the DNA is TGTGCCATCAGGGGGAAGGACAACACAGATACGCAGTATTTT. Translation: CAIRGKDNTDTQYF.

This chain joins TRBV6-6 and TRBJ2-7, with D possibly TRBD1 on 5 matching bases. V was trimmed by 2 bases and J by 2 bases, leaving 7 bases between them. Germline lookup yields CDR1 MNHNY and CDR2 SVGAGI (reference sequence). This CDR3 has 13 residues. DNA for the CDR3: TGTGCCAGCAGTTACGACAGTACCTACGAGCAGTACTTC. It is translated as CASSYDSTYEQYF.

The chain has TRBV19 and TRBJ1-2, with D perhaps TRBD1 (6 bases). This CDR3 spans 12 amino acids. In germline, CDR1 is LNHDA, CDR2 SQIVND (reference sequence). V lost 6 bases and J 3 bases, leaving 8 bases between the germline ends. CDR3 loop: CASRQGDYGYTF. CDR3 nucleotide sequence: TGTGCCAGTAGACAGGGAGACTATGGCTACACCTTC. The variable domain in full, with the rest retrieved from reference TRBV19 and TRBJ1-2, is DGGITQSPKYLFRKEGQNVTLSCEQNLNHDAMYWYRQDPGQGLRLIYYSQIVNDFQKGDIAEGYSVSREKKESFPLTVTSAQKNPTAFYLCASRQGDYGYTFGSGTRLTVV.

The chain links TRBV18 to TRBJ2-5, with D unclear. Trimming took off 6 bases at V and 5 bases at J, with 7 bases between the two ends. CDR3 length equals 11 residues. CDR1 is KGHSH and CDR2 is LQKENI in the germline V gene. Written as DNA, the CDR3 is TGTGCCAGCTCCTTCGAGGAGACCCAGTACTTC. This translates into CASSFEETQYF.

V gene TRBV21-1 combines with J gene TRBJ2-1; TRBD2, as called in the table, went unchecked against the DNA. TRBV21-1 constitutes a pseudogene. The CDR3 has 18 amino acids. DNA for the CDR3: TGTGCCAGCAGCAAAGACAGGAGGAGGGCCGGCCCCTACAATGAGCAGTTCTTC. Its translation is CASSKDRRRAGPYNEQFF.

This chain uses TRBV4-2 with TRBJ2-3; weak D call: TRBD1 (5 bases). The CDR3 consists of 15 residues. Trimming left V 0 bases short and J 4 bases short, with 11 bases between. Germline CDR1 LGHNA, CDR2 YNFKEQ. The CDR3 DNA sequence: TGTGCCAGCAGCCAAGAGGCAGGGATCTCAGATACGCAGTATTTT. Its protein is CASSQEAGISDTQYF.

V is TRBV28 and J is TRBJ1-1; unclear D gene. Germline V lookup: CDR1 MDHEN, CDR2 SYDVKM. V shed 7 bases and J shed 11 bases, with 29 bases lying between them. The CDR3 is made up of 16 amino acids. Here the CDR3 reads CASTKTGISREGWAFF. CDR3 nucleotide sequence: TGTGCCAGCACCAAAACGGGGATCAGTCGGGAGGGTTGGGCTTTCTTT.

This clone was seen only a few times. The chain links TRBV28 to TRBJ1-1; TRBD1 aligns across 8 bases. CDR3 length equals 15 residues. V was clipped by 4 bases and J by 8 bases; unmatched bases: 12. Germline CDR1 MDHEN, CDR2 SYDVKM. In nucleotides, the CDR3 is TGTGCCAGCAGTTCTGGACAGGGAGAATCGGCCGAAGCTTTCTTT. Its protein product is CASSSGQGESAEAFF.

The chain joins TRBV5-1 to TRBJ1-6; D may be TRBD1 (5 bases). The CDR3 has 12 residues. Germline V gene lookup returns CDR1 SGHRS and CDR2 YFSETQ. The V end lost 4 bases, the J end lost 11 bases, and 10 bases lay between the germline ends. CDR3 in amino acids: CASSPDTTPLHF. The CDR3, as DNA: TGCGCCAGCAGCCCGGACACGACACCCCTCCACTTT.

The chain has TRBV19 and TRBJ1-3, with 8 bases that match TRBD1. This CDR3 is 16 amino acids long. V gave up 3 bases and J gave up 0 bases; unmatched junction bases: 4. Germline V gives CDR1 LNHDA, CDR2 SQIVND (reference sequence). In DNA form, the CDR3 reads TGTGCCAGTAGTATCCGACAGGGGAGCTCTGGAAACACCATATATTTT. This codes for CASSIRQGSSGNTIYF.

The chain joins TRBV7-9 to TRBJ1-4, with 7 bases that match TRBD1. In germline, CDR1 is SEHNR, CDR2 FQNEAQ (reference sequence). CDR3 length equals 17 residues. V lost 3 bases, J lost 8 bases, and 15 bases stayed unmatched. DNA for the CDR3: TGTGCCAGCAGCTTCAGTGGTATAGGACAGGATCGGGAAAAACTGTTTTTT. Amino acid sequence: CASSFSGIGQDREKLFF.

The gene calls are TRBV4-3 and TRBJ1-6, with TRBD1 matching over 9 bases. This CDR3 contains 16 residues. Looked up from germline, CDR1 is LGHNA and CDR2 is YSLEER. Trimming cost V 0 bases and J 9 bases; bases outside gene matches: 6. CDR3 protein: CASSQEPGQGFSPLHF. Here the CDR3 DNA reads TGCGCCAGCAGCCAAGAACCGGGACAGGGATTTTCACCCCTCCACTTT.

V is TRBV5-1 and J is TRBJ2-7; 9 bases fit TRBD2. The germline CDR1 and CDR2 sequences are SGHRS and YFSETQ. V lost 4 bases and J lost 2; bases outside the gene matches: 4. The CDR3 has 14 residues. The CDR3 protein is CASSAREGPYEQYF. In DNA form, the CDR3 reads TGCGCCAGCAGCGCGCGGGAGGGCCCCTACGAGCAGTACTTC.

The genes are TRBV12-5 and TRBJ2-1; D gene unclear. Germline V gene lookup returns CDR1 LGHNT and CDR2 FRNRAP. The CDR3 loop spans 14 amino acids. Trimming cost V 6 bases and J 3 bases, with 12 bases left between them. The CDR3 DNA reads as TGTGCTAGTGGCCCTACCCAGGACTACAATGAGCAGTTCTTC. Its protein product is CASGPTQDYNEQFF.

This chain links TRBV6-5 with TRBJ1-6; D remains unclear. The CDR3 covers 15 residues. The germline V and J ends were trimmed by 7 bases and 10 bases, with 20 bases remaining between them. CDR1 MNHEY and CDR2 SVGAGI come from the germline V gene. This CDR3 reads CASTQLGQSNSPLHF. DNA of the CDR3: TGTGCCAGCACCCAACTTGGGCAGTCTAACTCACCCCTCCACTTT.

The rearrangement joins TRBV5-1 to TRBJ1-1; perhaps TRBD1 as D (5 bases). CDR3 length: 15 amino acids. CDR1 is SGHRS, CDR2 YFSETQ, per germline. V was pared by 0 bases and J by 1 base, with 10 bases between. This CDR3 is CASSLVAGKNTEAFF. Written as DNA, the CDR3 is TGCGCCAGCAGCTTGGTTGCAGGGAAGAACACTGAAGCTTTCTTT.

The genes are TRBV30 and TRBJ1-5; D may be TRBD1 (5 bases). Looked up from germline, CDR1 is GTSNPN and CDR2 is SVGIG (reference sequence). This CDR3 has 12 amino acids. Trimming removed 6 bases from V and 7 bases from J, with 13 bases in between. CDR3 coding DNA: TGTGCCTGTGGGGGGTACAGCCAGCCCCAGCATTTT. Translating gives CACGGYSQPQHF.

The chain joins TRBV7-9 to TRBJ2-5, with 7 bases aligning to TRBD1. From germline, CDR1 is SEHNR and CDR2 FQNEAQ (reference sequence). The CDR3 loop spans 17 amino acids. V dropped 7 bases and J dropped 2; count of bases not matched to a gene: 16. The CDR3 DNA reads as TGTGCCAGCACCCTTTGGGGCTTGGGACAGACACAAGAGACCCAGTACTTC. Translated, it gives CASTLWGLGQTQETQYF. Full variable domain (remainder filled in from reference TRBV7-9 and TRBJ2-5): DTGVSQNPRHKITKRGQNVTFRCDPISEHNRLYWYRQTLGQGPEFLTYFQNEAQLEKSRLLSDRFSAERPKGSFSTLEIQRTEQGDSAMYLCASTLWGLGQTQETQYFGPGTRLLVL.

This clone was observed a few times. The chain links TRBV10-3 to TRBJ2-7; perhaps TRBD1 as D (5 bases). This CDR3 is built from 14 residues. Germline CDR1 ENHRY, CDR2 SYGVKD. The ends were cut back, 6 bases at V and 0 bases at J, with 12 bases in the middle. The CDR3 DNA reads TGTGCCATCAGGGACACTTTCCGCTCCTACGAGCAGTACTTC. Translation gives CAIRDTFRSYEQYF.

This chain links TRBV19 with TRBJ2-2, with 7 bases lining up with TRBD1. The trim removed 4 bases at V and 2 bases at J, leaving 7 bases unmatched. Germline V gene sequence: CDR1 LNHDA, CDR2 SQIVND (reference sequence). The CDR3 totals 16 residues. CDR3 nucleotide sequence: TGTGCCAGTAGTAAGAGGGGGACAGCCAACACCGGGGAGCTGTTTTTT. Protein sequence: CASSKRGTANTGELFF.

J is TRBJ2-3 and V is TRBV7-2; D is undetermined. V gave up 6 bases and J gave up 2 bases, with 9 bases separating them. The CDR3 sequence is 13 residues long. Germline assignment: CDR1 SGHTA and CDR2 FQGNSA. The DNA of the CDR3 is TGTGCCAGCAGTCGTGTTCTCACAGATACGCAGTATTTT. Residues: CASSRVLTDTQYF.

The V call is TRBV11-1, the J call TRBJ1-1, with D tentatively TRBD1 (5 bases). V was shortened by 4 bases and J by 4 bases, with 13 bases between the two germline ends. This CDR3 spans 14 amino acids. Germline lookup yields CDR1 SGHAT and CDR2 FQDESV (reference sequence). The CDR3 region is CASSSTTGLTEAFF. The CDR3 DNA reads TGTGCCAGCAGCTCAACTACGGGACTCACTGAAGCTTTCTTT.

V usage is TRBV19 and J usage is TRBJ1-6; no definite D call. Trimming left V 6 bases short and J 7 bases short, with 10 bases between. The germline CDR1 and CDR2 sequences are LNHDA and SQIVND (reference sequence). This CDR3 is built from 13 residues. The CDR3 DNA sequence: TGTGCCAGTAGCCCGACTCAAAATTCACCCCTCCACTTT. Translated: CASSPTQNSPLHF.